This TCR beta chain was identified in a study of PD-1 blockade in classical Hodgkin lymphoma. Study conclusions and caveats: Anyone who began nivolumab under 1 year after ASCT was excluded. By C4D1, diversity of CD4+ TCRs had risen significantly, whereas that of CD8+ TCRs had not.

A remark on this clone: Its antigen is currently unknown.

Using immunoSEQ multiplex PCR, the repertoire was profiled, and TCRdb retains in-frame clones only, with some absent. The sample lists tens of thousands of clones, around 78% occurring once. Each and every patient relapsed after autologous stem cell transplantation, and patients got differing brentuximab vedotin exposure. Best responses included complete response and partial response; otherwise, the best response was progressive disease. The sample was peripheral blood mononuclear cells (PBMCs), taken before the second cycle of nivolumab. The sequence came from a human donor with classical Hodgkin lymphoma.

The CDR3 DNA is TGTGCCAGCAGACCACTAACTCAGGGGAATCAGCCCCAGCATTTT. This gives the protein CASRPLTQGNQPQHF. V usage is TRBV6-5 and J usage is TRBJ1-5; D possibly corresponds to TRBD1 (6 bases). The CDR3 totals 15 residues. V was cut by 6 bases and J by 4 bases, with 16 bases left in between. CDR1 and CDR2 (germline): MNHEY, SVGAGI.